The 28 T cell receptor beta chains given below trace back to one sample, sequenced in a study of blood T cells in healthy people across ages. Next came a second PCR, run for about 6 to 12 cycles, which used a sample-barcoded 5' primer along with a J-beta primer mix. From the 5' RACE reads, TCRdb called clonotypes with MiXCR, one entry per CDR3 protein. Among over 750,000 distinct CDR3 sequences listed, 25% were seen once. This sample also belongs to another study, concerning T cells of mothers and their children.

Sequenced input: blood. These receptors were taken from a boy aged 5-17 years in good health.

This clonotype was observed a handful of times. V gene TRBV5-5 combines with J gene TRBJ2-5; a possible D gene is TRBD2 (6 bases). V was clipped by 0 bases and J by 11 bases, with 17 bases between them. Looked up from germline, CDR1 is SGHKS and CDR2 is YYEKEE (reference sequence). CDR3 length equals 14 residues. CDR3 region: CASSLEGRRGEQYF. The CDR3 nucleotides are TGTGCCAGCAGCTTGGAGGGACGCCGCGGGGAGCAGTACTTC.

Many counts were recorded for this clonotype. The rearrangement uses TRBV12-3 or TRBV12-4 and TRBJ2-1, with D uncertain. Matching the DNA end better, TRBJ2-5 makes the J call doubtful. The length of the CDR3 is 11 residues. The DNA for the CDR3 is TGTGCCAGCAGTGAAGGCGGGACCCAGTACTTC. It codes for CASSEGGTQYF.

The rearrangement uses TRBV9 and TRBJ2-5, with a possible D match to TRBD1 (6 bases). V gave up 3 bases and J gave up 5 bases, with 17 bases separating them. Germline CDR1 reads SGDLS; CDR2 reads YYNGEE. The CDR3 runs to 15 residues. The CDR3 nucleotides read TGTGCCAGCAGCGAGAGGGGGATACTGGAGGAGACCCAGTACTTC. Its translation: CASSERGILEETQYF. The full variable domain, in which reference TRBV9 and TRBJ2-5 provide the parts outside the CDR3, is DSGVTQTPKHLITATGQRVTLRCSPRSGDLSVYWYQQSLDQGLQFLIQYYNGEERAKGNILERFSAQQFPDLHSELNLSSLELGDSALYFCASSERGILEETQYFGPGTRLLVL.

This clonotype was picked up a small number of times. V usage is TRBV5-1 and J usage is TRBJ2-7; 7 bases align to TRBD1. CDR1 and CDR2 from the germline V gene are SGHRS and YFSETQ. This CDR3 is 13 amino acids long. The V segment lost 4 bases and the J segment 5 bases; nucleotides outside the gene matches: 6. The DNA for the CDR3 is TGCGCCAGCAGCCCGGGACAGATCCACGAGCAGTACTTC. Its translation: CASSPGQIHEQYF.

The sample holds a few counts of this clonotype. This sequence joins TRBV4-1 and TRBJ2-1; TRBD2 is a possible D gene (6 bases). Germline-derived CDR1 and CDR2 are MGHRA and YSYEKL. Trimming pared 3 bases from V and 9 bases from J, leaving 18 bases between. The CDR3 is made up of 15 amino acids. CDR3 amino acids: CASSQNPGASVEQFF. In nucleotides, the CDR3 is TGCGCCAGCAGCCAGAACCCAGGCGCTAGCGTTGAGCAGTTCTTC.

This clonotype came up a few times. The rearrangement links TRBV15 to TRBJ2-4; 10 bases are shared with TRBD1. Germline trimming cut 5 bases from V and 8 bases from J; bases unmatched to any gene: 6. This CDR3 has 14 amino acids. CDR1 and CDR2 (germline): LNHNV, YYDKDF (reference sequence). CDR3: CATSPGDRGDIQYF. In DNA, the CDR3 is TGTGCCACCAGCCCGGGGGACAGGGGTGACATTCAGTACTTC.

This clonotype was recorded a few times. The chain employs TRBV29-1 and TRBJ2-5; 11 bases match TRBD1. Near its end, the DNA agrees better with TRBJ2-7, so the J call may be wrong. The CDR3 has 14 amino acids. The germline gives CDR1 SQVTM, CDR2 ANQGSEA. CDR3 amino acids: CSVEGGQGADEQYF. The CDR3 DNA is TGCAGCGTTGAAGGCGGACAGGGGGCGGACGAGCAGTACTTC.

A word on this clonotype: One junction end does not reproduce the germline sequence, and a read error may be involved. The chain is built from TRBV7-9 and TRBJ1-1; D call uncertain. Germline loops: CDR1 SEHNR, CDR2 FQNEAQ (reference sequence). The CDR3 has 15 amino acids. CDR3 sequence (DNA): TGTGTCAGCAGCGCGGACCGGGCGGGTGACACTGAAGCTTTCTTT. Translated, it gives CVSSADRAGDTEAFF.

The chain recombines TRBV5-6 with TRBJ2-7; 7 bases are shared with TRBD1. V lost 4 bases, J lost 2 bases, and 6 bases stayed unmatched. The CDR3 length is 14 residues. Germline V lookup: CDR1 SGHDT, CDR2 YYEEEE. The CDR3 sequence is CASSPGQIAYEQYF. In DNA, the CDR3 is TGTGCCAGCAGCCCGGGACAGATCGCCTACGAGCAGTACTTC.

The genes are TRBV11-1 and TRBJ2-5; no definite D call. V gave up 5 bases and J gave up 1 base, with 17 bases separating them. Germline-derived CDR1 and CDR2 are SGHAT and FQDESV (reference sequence). The CDR3 covers 16 residues. The CDR3 sequence is CASSPTTTILQETQYF. CDR3 DNA: TGTGCCAGCAGCCCCACGACGACGATTCTCCAAGAGACCCAGTACTTC. Complete variable domain (other parts from reference TRBV11-1 and TRBJ2-5): EAEVAQSPRYKITEKSQAVAFWCDPISGHATLYWYRQILGQGPELLVQFQDESVVDDSQLPKDRFSAERLKGVDSTLKIQPAELGDSAMYLCASSPTTTILQETQYFGPGTRLLVL.

The chain combines TRBV5-6 with TRBJ2-1, with D perhaps TRBD2 (6 bases). Trimming took 5 bases from V and 9 from J, leaving 21 bases between them. This CDR3 region has 15 residues. Germline CDR1 is SGHDT and CDR2 is YYEEEE. CDR3 protein: CASSSGTGISAEQFF. As DNA, the CDR3 is TGTGCCAGCAGTTCCGGGACTGGAATCTCGGCTGAGCAGTTCTTC.

The table lists this clonotype with a few counts. This sequence joins TRBV6-6 and TRBJ1-4; D remains ambiguous. The CDR3 is 13 amino acids. Trimming took 8 bases from V and 8 from J, leaving 15 bases between them. CDR1 MNHNY and CDR2 SVGAGI come from the germline V gene (reference sequence). The CDR3 spells CASVRSPGEKLFF. For the CDR3, the DNA is TGTGCCAGCGTACGGTCCCCCGGGGAAAAACTGTTTTTT.

This clonotype was recorded a few times. Here the CDR3 DNA reads TGTGCCAGCAGGAACAGCGGTTACTCTGGAAACACCATATATTTT. Amino acid sequence: CASRNSGYSGNTIYF. The rearrangement links TRBV28 to TRBJ1-3; D uncertain. The CDR3 is 15 residues long. V was shortened by 6 bases and J by 0 bases, with 12 bases between the two germline ends. Germline CDR1 MDHEN, CDR2 SYDVKM. Full variable domain (rest looked up from reference TRBV28 and TRBJ1-3): DVKVTQSSRYLVKRTGEKVFLECVQDMDHENMFWYRQDPGLGLRLIYFSYDVKMKEKGDIPEGYSVSREKKERFSLILESASTNQTSMYLCASRNSGYSGNTIYFGEGSWLTVV.

The sample holds a few counts of this clonotype. The chain couples TRBV9 to TRBJ2-5, with D possibly being TRBD1 (7 bases). The DNA end is more similar to TRBJ2-1, so the J call may be wrong. The CDR3 contains 15 residues. Germline lookup yields CDR1 SGDLS and CDR2 YYNGEE. The CDR3 DNA sequence: TGTGCCAGCAGCGGCTCAGGGGGGCCCGTCAATGAGCAGTTCTTC. Residues: CASSGSGGPVNEQFF.

V is TRBV4-2 and J is TRBJ2-5, with D hard to call. The DNA end is more similar to TRBJ2-1, so the J call may be wrong. Germline lookup yields CDR1 LGHNA and CDR2 YNFKEQ. This CDR3 spans 16 amino acids. The CDR3 is CASSQGRDLRINEQFF. CDR3 nucleotides: TGTGCCAGCAGCCAAGGCCGCGATCTTCGGATCAATGAGCAGTTCTTC.

This clonotype was detected only a few times. V and J are TRBV14 and TRBJ2-1; no clear D gene. Germline CDR1 reads SGHDN; CDR2 reads FVKESK. CDR3 length: 15 residues. Between the trimmed V and J ends, which lost 3 bases and 0 bases, there was a span of 9 bases. Here the CDR3 reads CASSHGPSSYNEQFF. The CDR3, as DNA: TGTGCCAGCAGCCACGGACCGAGCTCCTACAATGAGCAGTTCTTC.

CDR3 coding DNA: TGCAGTGCTAGTCCCCAGCGGGGACTAGCCAAAAACATTCAGTACTTC. This sequence encodes CSASPQRGLAKNIQYF. The chain couples TRBV20-1 to TRBJ2-4, with 7 bases lining up with TRBD2. Germline V gives CDR1 DFQATT, CDR2 SNEGSKA (reference sequence). The trim removed 3 bases at V and 0 bases at J, leaving 8 bases unmatched. The CDR3 sequence is 16 residues long.

Worth noting for this clonotype: This may stem from a read error, because a much larger clone lies one nucleotide away. The chain carries TRBV7-2 and TRBJ2-7; D could derive from TRBD1 or TRBD2 (5 bases each). Trimming removed 2 bases from V and 6 bases from J, with 17 bases in between. Germline V CDR1 and CDR2: SGHTA, FQGNSA. This CDR3 has 15 amino acids. CDR3 in DNA: TGTGCCAGCAGCTTACGGGGTCCAGGGAAGGCCGAGCAGTACTTC. It encodes CASSLRGPGKAEQYF.

This clonotype was recorded a few times. V usage is TRBV27 and J usage is TRBJ2-1; unclear D gene. The CDR3 sequence is 15 residues long. Germline CDR1 and CDR2: MNHEY and SMNVEV (reference sequence). Trimming stripped 3 bases from V and 0 bases from J, with 9 bases between. The CDR3, as DNA: TGTGCCAGCAGTTTGGGCGTTCCCTCCTACAATGAGCAGTTCTTC. This translates into CASSLGVPSYNEQFF.

The rearrangement uses TRBV27 and TRBJ1-1; 8 bases fit TRBD1. Looked up from germline, CDR1 is MNHEY and CDR2 is SMNVEV (reference sequence). This CDR3 spans 15 amino acids. V gave up 4 bases and J gave up 5 bases; unmatched junction bases: 9. The CDR3 spells CASSSSPGQGTEAFF. Here the CDR3 DNA reads TGTGCCAGCAGTTCCTCCCCCGGACAGGGAACTGAAGCTTTCTTT.

This clonotype was seen more than once but under ten times. V usage is TRBV7-9 and J usage is TRBJ1-5; possibly TRBD1 for D (5 bases). The CDR3 loop spans 12 amino acids. Germline V gene sequence: CDR1 SEHNR, CDR2 FQNEAQ (reference sequence). The ends were cut back, 3 bases at V and 6 bases at J, with 6 bases in the middle. CDR3 DNA: TGTGCCAGCAGCTTCGACAGTCAGCCCCAGCATTTT. Protein product: CASSFDSQPQHF.

The V gene is TRBV5-6, the J gene TRBJ2-5; D is undetermined. With the DNA end fitting TRBJ2-1 better, the J assignment may be wrong. Germline CDR1 is SGHDT and CDR2 is YYEEEE. The CDR3 consists of 12 residues. The CDR3 region is CASSLEWNEQFF. CDR3 sequence (DNA): TGTGCCAGCAGCTTGGAGTGGAATGAGCAGTTCTTC.

V is TRBV7-3 and J is TRBJ2-1; D is ambiguous. Germline CDR1 is SGHTA and CDR2 is FQGTGA. The germline V and J ends were trimmed by 5 bases and 0 bases, with 11 bases remaining between them. This CDR3 has 15 amino acids. CDR3 sequence reads: CASSPQPGSYNEQFF. CDR3 DNA sequence: TGTGCCAGCAGCCCCCAACCCGGCTCCTACAATGAGCAGTTCTTC.

This clonotype was counted ten times or more. This sequence joins TRBV7-9 and TRBJ1-3, with unresolved D. The CDR3 has 14 amino acids. V was clipped by 6 bases and J by 0 bases, with 9 bases between them. Looked up from germline, CDR1 is SEHNR and CDR2 is FQNEAQ (reference sequence). The CDR3 DNA follows: TGTGCCAGCAGGTCAATAGCCTCTGGAAACACCATATATTTT. Translated, it gives CASRSIASGNTIYF.

The CDR3 is CASSDLRGAGETQYF. In nucleotides, the CDR3 is TGTGCCAGCAGTGATTTGCGGGGGGCCGGGGAGACCCAGTACTTC. The chain is built from TRBV2 and TRBJ2-1; 8 nucleotides align to TRBD2. Gene TRBJ2-5 matches the end of the DNA better, so the J call may be wrong. From germline, CDR1 is SNHLY and CDR2 FYNNEI. There are 15 residues in the CDR3.

The chain employs TRBV29-1 and TRBJ2-5, with TRBD2 matching over 7 bases. The CDR3 extends over 17 amino acids. The germline V gene encodes CDR1 SQVTM and CDR2 ANQGSEA. V shed 1 base and J 5 bases; nucleotides not matched to a gene: 16. CDR3 loop: CSVEGFGSAAGEETQYF. As DNA, the CDR3 is TGCAGCGTTGAAGGATTTGGCTCCGCTGCGGGAGAGGAGACCCAGTACTTC.

A word on this clonotype: Germline is not matched at one junction end, which may reflect a read error. The V and J genes are TRBV7-2 and TRBJ2-4, with a tentative D call TRBD2 (7 bases). The CDR3 consists of 16 residues. Germline V gene sequence: CDR1 SGHTA, CDR2 FQGNSA. The CDR3 DNA sequence: TGTGCCCGCAGCTTAGTTTCACGGGGGGCCTCAAACATTCAGTACTTC. Translated, it gives CARSLVSRGASNIQYF.

The chain is built from TRBV24-1 and TRBJ2-5; a weak D match, TRBD2 (6 bases). Trimming took off 4 bases at V and 5 bases at J, with 16 bases between the two ends. Germline CDR1 KGHDR, CDR2 SFDVKD. The length of the CDR3 is 15 residues. The CDR3, as DNA: TGTGCCACCAGTGAGGAGGGACCAATGAGCGAGACCCAGTACTTC. Amino acid sequence: CATSEEGPMSETQYF.